The rows below give T cell receptor beta chains drawn from one sample of a study of CD8 T cells in ankylosing spondylitis. TCRdb re-analysed the 5' RACE reads in MiXCR, keeping a single row per CDR3 protein. The sample yields 400,000 to 450,000 distinct CDR3 sequences, approximately 17% seen once. Sequencing input: blood, either unsorted or a sorted T cell fraction (not recorded which). The source is a male donor with ankylosing spondylitis. Each CDR3 is given with its conserved first and last residue. A D gene is named only where the DNA matches it firmly. Clone size is not always given. Where it is, it says once, few, many or a class for expanded clones.

clone_size,v_call,cdr3_length,d_call,j_call,cdr3_nt,cdr3_aa
few,TRBV3-1,14,-,TRBJ1-4,TGTGCCAGCAGCCAGAGGGCGGCTAATGAAAAACTGTTTTTT,CASSQRAANEKLFF
-,TRBV10-3,12,-,TRBJ1-2,TGTGCCATCAGCGGGACCAACTATGGCTACACCTTC,CAISGTNYGYTF
few,TRBV4-1,12,TRBD1,TRBJ2-1,TGCGCCAGCAGCCCAAGTAGGGGGCAGGAGTTCTTC,CASSPSRGQEFF
-,TRBV25-1,16,-,TRBJ2-3,TGTGCCAGCAGTGAAAAGGCTAGCGCGAGCACAGATACGCAGTATTTT,CASSEKASASTDTQYF
-,TRBV5-1,14,-,TRBJ2-7,TGCGCCAGCAGCTTAGGCTCAACTAGCATCGAGCAGTACTTC,CASSLGSTSIEQYF
-,TRBV13,18,TRBD1,TRBJ1-5,TGTGCCAGCAGCTTAGGCCCGGATGGGGGACAGCCGTATCAGCCCCAGCATTTT,CASSLGPDGGQPYQPQHF
-,TRBV18,16,TRBD1,TRBJ2-3,TGTGCCAGCTCAAATCGACAGGGGAAGTTGGGAGATACGCAGTATTTT,CASSNRQGKLGDTQYF
-,TRBV20-1,12,-,TRBJ2-3,TGCAGTGCTAGTACAACTAGCTATACGCAGTATTTT,CSASTTSYTQYF
-,TRBV7-3,16,TRBD2,TRBJ2-7,TGTGCCAGCAGCTTAACGGCGGCTAGCGGGAGTTACGAGCAGTACTTC,CASSLTAASGSYEQYF
few,TRBV12-3/TRBV12-4,17,TRBD1,TRBJ1-2,TGTGCCAGCAGTTTATTGTCCCCAACAGGGGAACACTATGGCTACACCTTC,CASSLLSPTGEHYGYTF
-,TRBV30,13,TRBD1,TRBJ1-5,TGTGCCTGGGAGACAGGGTTCGATCAGCCCCAGCATTTT,CAWETGFDQPQHF
few,TRBV28,14,-,TRBJ2-7,TGTGCCAGCAGTTTAAGGCAGGGTTCCTACGAGCAGTACTTC,CASSLRQGSYEQYF
few,TRBV5-1,14,-,TRBJ2-7,TGCGCCAGCGGAGATCCCGGACAGCTCTACGAGCAGTACTTC,CASGDPGQLYEQYF
-,TRBV28,12,-,TRBJ2-7,TGTGCCAGCAGCCCTCTAAGGGTTCGGCAGTACTTC,CASSPLRVRQYF
few,TRBV5-1,14,-,TRBJ2-7,TGCGCCAGCAGCTTTGGCGCGGACTCCTACGAGCAGTACTTC,CASSFGADSYEQYF
-,TRBV20-1,15,TRBD2,TRBJ2-1,TGCAGTGCCTCACCCTGGGGGACTAGCGGTTATGAGCAGTTCTTC,CSASPWGTSGYEQFF
-,TRBV6-2/TRBV6-3,16,TRBD2,TRBJ2-7,TGTGCCAGCAGCCGTCTTACTAGCGGGAGAGCGTACGAGCAGTACTTC,CASSRLTSGRAYEQYF
-,TRBV7-6,15,-,TRBJ2-7,TGTGCCAGCAGCCCCGGCGGAACCCTCAACTACGAGCAGTACTTC,CASSPGGTLNYEQYF
few,TRBV6-5,13,-,TRBJ2-7,TGTGCCAGCAGTTCCAGGGGGGCCTACGAGCAGTACTTC,CASSSRGAYEQYF
-,TRBV20-1,12,-,TRBJ1-4,TGCAGCACATCTGCAACTAATGAAAAACTGTTTTTT,CSTSATNEKLFF
-,TRBV25-1,10,-,TRBJ2-1,TGTGCCAGCAGCGGACATGAGCAGTTCTTC,CASSGHEQFF
few,TRBV20-1,14,-,TRBJ2-7,TGCAGTGCTAGAGATTGGGACAACTCCTACGAGCAGTACTTC,CSARDWDNSYEQYF